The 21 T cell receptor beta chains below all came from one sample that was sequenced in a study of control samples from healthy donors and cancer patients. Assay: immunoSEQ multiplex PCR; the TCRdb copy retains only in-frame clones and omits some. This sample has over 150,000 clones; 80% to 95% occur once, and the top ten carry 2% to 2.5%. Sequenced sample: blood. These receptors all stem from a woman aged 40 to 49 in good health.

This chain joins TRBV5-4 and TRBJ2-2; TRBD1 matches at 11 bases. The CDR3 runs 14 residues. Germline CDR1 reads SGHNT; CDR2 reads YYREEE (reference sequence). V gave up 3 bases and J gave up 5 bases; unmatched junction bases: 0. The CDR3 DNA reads TGTGCCAGCAGCTGGGACAGGGGGACCGGGGAGCTGTTTTTT. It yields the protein CASSWDRGTGELFF.

The CDR3 region is CASSFSATLLPGRGYGYTF. The CDR3 nucleotides are TGTGCCAGCAGTTTCTCCGCCACCTTACTTCCGGGACGTGGCTATGGCTACACCTTC. The J gene is TRBJ1-2, the V gene TRBV27; D perhaps matches TRBD1 (5 bases). Germline CDR1 and CDR2: MNHEY and SMNVEV (reference sequence). The CDR3 totals 19 residues. Trimming took 3 bases from V and 4 from J, leaving 27 bases between them.

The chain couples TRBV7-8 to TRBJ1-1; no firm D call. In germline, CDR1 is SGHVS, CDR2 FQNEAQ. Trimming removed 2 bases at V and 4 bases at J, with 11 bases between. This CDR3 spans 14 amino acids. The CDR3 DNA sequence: TGTGCCAGCAGCTTACAGGATACACCCACTGAAGCTTTCTTT. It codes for CASSLQDTPTEAFF.

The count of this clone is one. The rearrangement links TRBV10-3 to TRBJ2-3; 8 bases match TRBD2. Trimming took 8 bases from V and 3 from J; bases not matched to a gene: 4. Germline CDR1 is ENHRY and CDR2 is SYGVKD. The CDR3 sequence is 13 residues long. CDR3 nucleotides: TGTGCCATCGGCGGGGGGCCGACAGATACGCAGTATTTT. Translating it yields CAIGGGPTDTQYF.

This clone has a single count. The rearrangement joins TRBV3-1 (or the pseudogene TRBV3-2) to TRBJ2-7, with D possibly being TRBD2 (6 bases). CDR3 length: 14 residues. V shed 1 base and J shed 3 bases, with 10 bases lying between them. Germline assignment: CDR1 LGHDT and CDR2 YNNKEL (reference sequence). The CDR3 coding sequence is TGTGCCAGCAGCCAAGCTTCGGGGGTCTACGAGCAGTACTTC. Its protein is CASSQASGVYEQYF.

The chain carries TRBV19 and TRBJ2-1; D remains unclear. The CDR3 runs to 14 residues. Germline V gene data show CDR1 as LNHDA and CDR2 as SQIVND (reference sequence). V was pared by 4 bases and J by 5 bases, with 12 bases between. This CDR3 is CASSTSSPDNEQFF. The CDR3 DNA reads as TGTGCCAGTAGTACCTCGTCGCCGGACAATGAGCAGTTCTTC. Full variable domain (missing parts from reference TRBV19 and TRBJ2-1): DGGITQSPKYLFRKEGQNVTLSCEQNLNHDAMYWYRQDPGQGLRLIYYSQIVNDFQKGDIAEGYSVSREKKESFPLTVTSAQKNPTAFYLCASSTSSPDNEQFFGPGTRLTVL.

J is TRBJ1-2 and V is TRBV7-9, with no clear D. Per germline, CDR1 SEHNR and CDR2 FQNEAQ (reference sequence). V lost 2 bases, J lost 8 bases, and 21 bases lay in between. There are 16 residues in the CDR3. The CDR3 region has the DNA TGTGCCAGCAGCTTAACCTCAGGTATCAGTCTCTACGGCTACACCTTC. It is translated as CASSLTSGISLYGYTF.

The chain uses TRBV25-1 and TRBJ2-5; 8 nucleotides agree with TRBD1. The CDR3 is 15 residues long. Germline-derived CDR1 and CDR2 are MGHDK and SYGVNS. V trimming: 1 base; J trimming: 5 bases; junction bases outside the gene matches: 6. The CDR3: CASSESGRGHETQYF. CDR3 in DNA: TGTGCCAGCAGTGAATCTGGCAGGGGGCATGAGACCCAGTACTTC.

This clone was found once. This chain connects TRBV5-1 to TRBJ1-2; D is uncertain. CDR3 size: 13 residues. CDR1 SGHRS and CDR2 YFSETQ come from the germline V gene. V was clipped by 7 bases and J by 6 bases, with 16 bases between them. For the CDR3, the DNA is TGCGCCAGCCGCCGGGAAACCGGGGATGGCTACACCTTC. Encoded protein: CASRRETGDGYTF.

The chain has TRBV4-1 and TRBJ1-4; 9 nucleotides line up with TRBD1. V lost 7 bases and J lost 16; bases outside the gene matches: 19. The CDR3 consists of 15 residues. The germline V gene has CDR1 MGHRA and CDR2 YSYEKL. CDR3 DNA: TGCGCCAGCATTGATGAGCTGGGACAGGGTTCGGGCCAGTTTTTT. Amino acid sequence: CASIDELGQGSGQFF.

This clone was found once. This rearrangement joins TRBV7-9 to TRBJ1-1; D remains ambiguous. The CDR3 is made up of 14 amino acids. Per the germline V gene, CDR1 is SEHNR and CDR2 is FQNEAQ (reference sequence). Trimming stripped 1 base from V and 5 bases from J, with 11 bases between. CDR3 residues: CASSLVRASTEAFF. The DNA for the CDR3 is TGTGCCAGCAGCTTAGTTCGGGCGTCGACTGAAGCTTTCTTT.

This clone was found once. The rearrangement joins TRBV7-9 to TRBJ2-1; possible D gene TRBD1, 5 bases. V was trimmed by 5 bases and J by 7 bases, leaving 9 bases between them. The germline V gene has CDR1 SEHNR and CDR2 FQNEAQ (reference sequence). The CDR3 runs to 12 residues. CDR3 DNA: TGTGCCAGCAGCCCGGACACAAATGAGCAGTTCTTC. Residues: CASSPDTNEQFF.

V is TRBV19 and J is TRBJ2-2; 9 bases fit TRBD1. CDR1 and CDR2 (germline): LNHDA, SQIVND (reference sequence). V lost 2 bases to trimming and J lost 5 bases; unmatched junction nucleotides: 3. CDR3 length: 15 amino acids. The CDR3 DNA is TGTGCCAGTAGTATATTGGGACAGGGTACCGGGGAGCTGTTTTTT. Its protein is CASSILGQGTGELFF. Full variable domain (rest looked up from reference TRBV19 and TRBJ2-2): DGGITQSPKYLFRKEGQNVTLSCEQNLNHDAMYWYRQDPGQGLRLIYYSQIVNDFQKGDIAEGYSVSREKKESFPLTVTSAQKNPTAFYLCASSILGQGTGELFFGEGSRLTVL.

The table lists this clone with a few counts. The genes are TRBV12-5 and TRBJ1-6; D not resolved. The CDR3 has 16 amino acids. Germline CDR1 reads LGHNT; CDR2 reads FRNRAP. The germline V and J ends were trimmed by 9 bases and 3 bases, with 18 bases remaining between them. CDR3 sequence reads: CASGPSGSDYNSPLHF. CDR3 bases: TGTGCTAGCGGACCTTCAGGATCCGACTATAATTCACCCCTCCACTTT.

The CDR3 sequence is CASSLKGSSYNEQFF. CDR3 coding DNA: TGTGCCAGCAGCTTAAAGGGTAGCTCCTACAATGAGCAGTTCTTC. The rearrangement joins TRBV7-9 to TRBJ2-1; D is uncertain. Germline-derived CDR1 and CDR2 are SEHNR and FQNEAQ (reference sequence). The CDR3 is 15 residues long. The V end was cut by 2 bases, the J end by 0 bases, with 8 bases between.

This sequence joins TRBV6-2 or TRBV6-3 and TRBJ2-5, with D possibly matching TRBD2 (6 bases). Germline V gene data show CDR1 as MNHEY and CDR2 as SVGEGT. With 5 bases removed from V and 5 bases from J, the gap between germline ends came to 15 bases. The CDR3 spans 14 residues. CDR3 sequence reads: CASSRGGALETQYF. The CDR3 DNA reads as TGTGCCAGCAGTCGAGGAGGGGCGCTGGAGACCCAGTACTTC.

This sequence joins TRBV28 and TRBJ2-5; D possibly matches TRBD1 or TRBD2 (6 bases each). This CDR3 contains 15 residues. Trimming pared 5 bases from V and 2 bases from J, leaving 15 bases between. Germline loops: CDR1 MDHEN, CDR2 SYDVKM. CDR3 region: CASSGTGAPQETQYF. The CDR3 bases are TGTGCCAGCAGTGGAACGGGGGCACCACAAGAGACCCAGTACTTC.

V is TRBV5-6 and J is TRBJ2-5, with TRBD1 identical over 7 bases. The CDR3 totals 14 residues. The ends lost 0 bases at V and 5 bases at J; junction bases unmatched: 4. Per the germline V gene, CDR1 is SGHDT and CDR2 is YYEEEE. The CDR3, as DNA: TGTGCCAGCAGCTTGGGAGGGGGCTGGGAGACCCAGTACTTC. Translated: CASSLGGGWETQYF.

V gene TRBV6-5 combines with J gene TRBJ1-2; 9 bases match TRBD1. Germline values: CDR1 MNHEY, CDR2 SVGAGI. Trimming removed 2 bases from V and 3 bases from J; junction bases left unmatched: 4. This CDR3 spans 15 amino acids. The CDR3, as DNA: TGTGCCAGCAGTTACCTACAGGGGGCCGACTATGGCTACACCTTC. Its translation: CASSYLQGADYGYTF.

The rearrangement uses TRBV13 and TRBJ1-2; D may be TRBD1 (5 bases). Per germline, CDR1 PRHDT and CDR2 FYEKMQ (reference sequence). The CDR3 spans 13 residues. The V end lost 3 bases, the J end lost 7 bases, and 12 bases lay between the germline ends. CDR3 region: CASSLGELFGYTF. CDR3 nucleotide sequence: TGTGCCAGCAGCTTGGGGGAACTATTTGGCTACACCTTC.

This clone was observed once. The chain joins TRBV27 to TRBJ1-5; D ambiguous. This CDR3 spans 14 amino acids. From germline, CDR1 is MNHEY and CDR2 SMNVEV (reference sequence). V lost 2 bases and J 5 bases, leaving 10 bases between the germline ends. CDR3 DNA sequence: TGTGCCAGCAGTTTAATCGGCGGGGATCAGCCCCAGCATTTT. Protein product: CASSLIGGDQPQHF.